These T cell receptor beta chains were read from a single sample in a study of OX40 agonist ivuxolimab in advanced cancers. Libraries were prepared by immunoSEQ multiplex PCR; TCRdb keeps only in-frame clonotypes and omits some of them. The sample has under 100,000 clones; roughly 90% are singletons. The source material was CD4+ or CD8+ T cells sorted from blood, sampled in a trial of the OX40 agonist ivuxolimab. These receptors were collected from an adult with an advanced solid tumor such as melanoma, head and neck, liver or kidney cancer. Both conserved end residues are part of each CDR3. Clone size is stated in some rows and not others, as once, few, many or a class when expanded.

CDR3 protein,V gene,J gene,clone size
CASSERPYYEQYF,TRBV6-1,TRBJ2-7,.
CASSIQGTNTGELFF,TRBV19,TRBJ2-2,.
CASSEARTGQRFYEQYF,TRBV6-1,TRBJ2-7,.
CAWTLYPTGGYGYTF,TRBV30,TRBJ1-2,.
CASSLEWGSSYEQYF,TRBV7-2,TRBJ2-7,once
CASTTTAANYNEQFF,TRBV9,TRBJ2-1,.
CASSLAGRDPSGNTIYF,TRBV28,TRBJ1-3,.
CASSEQIPGGHNEQFF,TRBV10-1,TRBJ2-1,.
CASSSRLAGALSVEQYF,TRBV11-2,TRBJ2-7,.
CASGFRGRGSAFF,TRBV5-4,TRBJ1-1,.
CASSIFGTSEAFF,TRBV19,TRBJ1-1,.
CASSVTDTQYF,TRBV7-2,TRBJ2-3,.
CASSLAGEVYEQYF,TRBV6-5,TRBJ2-7,.
CASSLSWTDHYEQYF,TRBV27,TRBJ2-7,few
CASSSGFEQFF,TRBV11-3,TRBJ2-1,.
CASRADSTGVGYTF,TRBV6-6,TRBJ1-2,.
CASSKQGIPNEQFF,TRBV19,TRBJ2-1,once
CASSQRGVDTQYF,TRBV13,TRBJ2-3,.
CASSWGSGASTDTQYF,TRBV6-5,TRBJ2-3,.
CASSPQRGTEAFF,TRBV28,TRBJ1-1,.
CASSTTEARSYGYTF,TRBV19,TRBJ1-2,few
CASSGGTDTQYF,TRBV11-3,TRBJ2-3,.
CASSLDRTYGYTF,TRBV11-2,TRBJ1-2,.